This TCR beta chain was found in a study of chemoradiotherapy in HPV16-positive cancers. Study-wide findings and caveats: Non-HPV-specific T cells did not expand in tumors during treatment, whereas candidate HPV-specific clones and E7-related motifs did. Better recurrence-free survival went with HPV-responsive T-cell expansion in HPV16-positive patients. HPV-specific T cells were functionally defined from only two HPV16-positive patients.

As for this clone: No antigen is known for it.

TCRdb keeps only in-frame clones here, not all; method: immunoSEQ multiplex PCR. This table holds about 10,000 clones, around 66% found once. This TCR derives from a human donor with HPV-associated anogenital cancer. The sample was collected from a patient who underwent chemoradiotherapy.

The CDR3: CASSFGVTEAFF. The CDR3 nucleotides are TGTGCCAGTAGCTTCGGGGTCACTGAAGCTTTCTTT. This chain connects TRBV19 to TRBJ1-1; no definite D call. Germline CDR1 LNHDA, CDR2 SQIVND (reference sequence). V was pared by 6 bases and J by 4 bases, with 9 bases between. This CDR3 region has 12 residues.